These T cell receptor beta chains were read from a single sample in a study of blood T cells in healthy people across ages. MiXCR, run by TCRdb on the 5' RACE reads, gives a single entry per CDR3 protein. The sample has roughly 1,300,000 distinct CDR3 sequences, 59% seen once. Sequencing input: blood. Source of these receptors: a man between 18 and 35 years old in good health. CDR3s include the opening cysteine and the closing phenylalanine or tryptophan. D genes are given only for firm matches. Some rows mark clone size as missing; the rest say once, few, many or name a class of expanded clone.

j_call | d_call | clone_size | v_call | cdr3_aa | cdr3_nt
TRBJ1-4 | - | - | TRBV7-9 | CASSLAWTANEKPFF | TGTGCCAGCAGCTTAGCGTGGACAGCTAATGAAAAACCGTTTTTT
TRBJ1-6 | TRBD1 | - | TRBV20-1 | CSARGTGYNSPLHF | TGCAGTGCTAGGGGGACAGGGTATAATTCACCCCTCCACTTT
TRBJ2-1 | TRBD2 | - | TRBV2 | CASSVEGGPRNEQFF | TGTGCCAGCAGTGTTGAGGGAGGGCCACGGAATGAGCAGTTCTTC
TRBJ2-1 | - | - | TRBV4-3 | CASSQAWSGYNEQFF | TGCGCCAGCAGCCAAGCGTGGTCGGGCTACAATGAGCAGTTCTTC
TRBJ1-2 | TRBD1 | - | TRBV5-6 | CASSFVGQNYGYTF | TGTGCCAGCAGCTTCGTGGGACAGAACTATGGCTACACCTTC
TRBJ2-3 | - | - | TRBV29-1 | CSVEDPTEDTQYF | TGCAGCGTTGAAGACCCGACAGAAGATACGCAGTATTTT
TRBJ1-2 | TRBD1 | - | TRBV6-2/TRBV6-3 | CASSFDRAYGYTF | TGTGCCAGCAGTTTCGACAGGGCTTATGGCTACACCTTC
TRBJ1-2 | - | - | TRBV7-2 | CASSLEPANYGYTF | TGTGCCAGCAGCTTAGAGCCTGCTAACTATGGCTACACCTTC
TRBJ2-7 | - | - | TRBV28 | CASSPYGGPYYEQYF | TGTGCCAGCAGTCCGTACGGGGGCCCCTACTACGAGCAGTACTTC
TRBJ2-1 | - | many | TRBV4-3 | CASSQEGVGYNEQFF | TGCGCCAGCAGCCAAGAGGGAGTAGGGTACAATGAGCAGTTCTTC
TRBJ2-1 | - | - | TRBV4-1 | CASSQGQTSYNEQFF | TGCGCCAGCAGCCAAGGGCAGACCTCCTACAATGAGCAGTTCTTC
TRBJ1-1 | TRBD1 | many | TRBV20-1 | CSARAGGDTEAFF | TGCAGTGCTAGAGCAGGGGGGGACACTGAAGCTTTCTTT
TRBJ1-5 | - | once | TRBV6-2/TRBV6-3 | CAGGDGQHF | TGTGCCGGAGGGGACGGACAGCATTTT
TRBJ1-1 | TRBD1 | - | TRBV6-1 | CASREQGWMNTEAFF | TGTGCCAGCAGGGAACAGGGGTGGATGAACACTGAAGCTTTCTTT
TRBJ2-3 | - | few | TRBV9 | CASSGKAFLTDTQYF | TGTGCCAGCAGCGGGAAAGCGTTCCTAACAGATACGCAGTATTTT
TRBJ1-1 | TRBD1 | - | TRBV4-2 | CASSQAVGQGKGGSEAFF | TGTGCCAGCAGCCAAGCCGTGGGACAGGGTAAAGGCGGCTCTGAAGCTTTCTTT
TRBJ1-2 | - | - | TRBV27 | CASSPFPQAGYTF | TGTGCCAGCAGTCCCTTCCCCCAGGCTGGCTACACCTTC
TRBJ1-4 | TRBD1 | - | TRBV6-5 | CASRPGQGDEKLFF | TGTGCCAGCAGACCGGGACAGGGGGATGAAAAACTGTTTTTT
TRBJ2-3 | TRBD1 | once | TRBV12-3/TRBV12-4 | CASSSTDRRDMQYF | TGTGCCAGCAGTTCTACGGACAGGCGAGATATGCAGTATTTT
TRBJ2-7 | - | - | TRBV2 | CASLPGRSAYEQYF | TGTGCCAGCCTCCCGGGTCGCAGCGCATACGAGCAGTACTTC
TRBJ1-1 | TRBD1 | few | TRBV29-1 | CSVEVTGLTFF | TGCAGCGTTGAAGTGACAGGGCTAACTTTCTTT
TRBJ1-1 | TRBD1 | - | TRBV29-1 | CSVDKQGGGAFF | TGCAGCGTTGATAAACAGGGGGGAGGAGCTTTCTTT
TRBJ1-2 | TRBD1 | - | TRBV28 | CASSFIGTGGNYGYTF | TGTGCCAGCAGTTTTATCGGGACAGGGGGGAACTATGGCTACACCTTC
TRBJ2-7 | TRBD2 | - | TRBV2 | CASSEPGGALEQYF | TGTGCCAGCAGTGAACCCGGGGGGGCCCTCGAGCAGTACTTC
TRBJ2-1 | - | - | TRBV29-1 | CSVAHGYNEQFF | TGCAGCGTAGCCCACGGGTACAATGAGCAGTTCTTC
TRBJ1-4 | - | - | TRBV20-1 | CSARGHANEKLFF | TGCAGTGCTAGAGGGCACGCGAATGAAAAACTGTTTTTT
TRBJ1-1 | - | - | TRBV29-1 | CSVRVIELNEAFF | TGCAGCGTTAGGGTTATCGAGTTGAATGAAGCTTTCTTT
TRBJ2-5 | - | few | TRBV10-3 | CAIKEGASETQYF | TGTGCCATCAAAGAGGGTGCTAGCGAGACCCAGTACTTC
TRBJ1-1 | TRBD1 | - | TRBV6-2/TRBV6-3 | CASSYPAMTGGNAFF | TGTGCCAGCAGTTACCCGGCCATGACAGGGGGCAATGCTTTCTTT
TRBJ2-1 | TRBD1 | few | TRBV29-1 | CSVVPPTGGDKHDGQFF | TGCAGCGTTGTTCCCCCGACAGGGGGTGATAAGCATGATGGGCAGTTCTTC
TRBJ2-1 | TRBD2 | - | TRBV4-1 | CASSQVPGASGDTYNEQFF | TGCGCCAGCAGCCAAGTGCCGGGGGCTAGCGGGGATACCTACAATGAGCAGTTCTTC
TRBJ2-1 | TRBD2 | - | TRBV2 | CASSEFLAGAGNEQFF | TGTGCCAGCAGTGAATTTTTAGCGGGAGCGGGAAATGAGCAGTTCTTC
TRBJ2-5 | - | - | TRBV4-1 | CASSQTGGPGILETQYF | TGCGCCAGCAGCCAAACCGGGGGCCCGGGGATTTTGGAGACCCAGTACTTC
TRBJ2-3 | - | few | TRBV4-3 | CASSQVRWDTQYF | TGCGCCAGCAGCCAAGTCCGGTGGGATACGCAGTATTTT
TRBJ2-3 | - | - | TRBV11-1 | CASSVTGTYGTDTQYF | TGTGCCAGCAGCGTAACAGGGACTTACGGTACAGATACGCAGTATTTT
TRBJ2-4 | TRBD1 | few | TRBV20-1 | CSASHPLDRVEAKNIQYF | TGCAGCGCTAGCCACCCCCTAGACAGGGTGGAAGCCAAAAACATTCAGTACTTC
TRBJ2-7 | TRBD1 | few | TRBV4-1 | CASSRERGQGSYEQYF | TGCGCCAGCAGCCGGGAGCGAGGACAGGGCTCCTACGAGCAGTACTTC
TRBJ2-1 | TRBD1 | - | TRBV20-1 | CSASTGTGGRDEQFF | TGCAGTGCTAGCACCGGGACAGGGGGTAGGGATGAGCAGTTCTTC
TRBJ1-2 | - | many | TRBV7-2 | CASSLGSRGMGLGGYTF | TGTGCCAGCAGCTTAGGCTCGAGAGGGATGGGGTTGGGTGGCTACACCTTC
TRBJ1-2 | TRBD1 | - | TRBV3-1 | CASSDRESRGYTF | TGTGCCAGCTCTGACAGGGAGTCGCGTGGCTACACCTTC
TRBJ2-4 | - | - | TRBV5-1 | CASSPGVGAGDIQYF | TGCGCCAGCAGCCCCGGGGTGGGGGCCGGGGACATTCAGTACTTC
TRBJ2-1 | TRBD2 | - | TRBV4-1 | CVSSPLAGGTNEQFF | TGCGTCAGCAGCCCTTTAGCGGGGGGGACCAATGAGCAGTTCTTC
TRBJ2-7 | - | few | TRBV4-2 | CASSQPLSYEQYF | TGTGCCAGCAGCCAACCACTATCCTACGAGCAGTACTTC
TRBJ2-7 | TRBD2 | - | TRBV12-3/TRBV12-4 | CASSLSGTSEKDEQYF | TGTGCCAGCAGTTTAAGCGGGACTAGCGAGAAGGACGAGCAGTACTTC
TRBJ2-3 | TRBD1 | few | TRBV20-1 | CSAPLPGQATDTQYF | TGCAGTGCTCCCCTCCCGGGACAGGCAACAGATACGCAGTATTTT
TRBJ2-7 | - | - | TRBV5-1 | CASSKLRSYEQYF | TGCGCCAGCAGCAAACTCCGGTCCTACGAGCAGTACTTC
TRBJ1-1 | - | - | TRBV6-6 | CASSDSPWGGEAFF | TGTGCCAGCAGTGACTCACCCTGGGGGGGTGAAGCTTTCTTT
TRBJ1-2 | TRBD1 | - | TRBV5-6 | CASSSGTGDFYGYTF | TGTGCCAGCAGCTCCGGGACAGGGGACTTCTATGGCTACACCTTC
TRBJ2-3 | TRBD2 | few | TRBV3-1 | CASSQDWNSGRPDTQYF | TGTGCCAGCAGCCAAGATTGGAATAGCGGGAGGCCAGATACGCAGTATTTT
TRBJ2-7 | TRBD2 | few | TRBV4-1 | CASSQGSGSGGYEQYF | TGCGCCAGCAGCCAAGGGTCGGGAAGCGGGGGTTACGAGCAGTACTTC
TRBJ2-3 | - | - | TRBV27 | CASSIRLFVSDTQYF | TGTGCCAGCAGTATAAGGCTGTTTGTATCAGATACGCAGTATTTT
TRBJ2-1 | - | - | TRBV27 | CASSSLAGLSYEQFF | TGTGCCAGCAGTTCCCTGGCGGGGCTTTCGTATGAGCAGTTCTTC
TRBJ2-7 | TRBD1 | - | TRBV5-1 | CASSLWTGEDEQYF | TGCGCCAGCAGCTTATGGACAGGGGAAGACGAGCAGTACTTC
TRBJ2-6 | - | many | TRBV29-1 | CSVVETGANVLTF | TGCAGCGTTGTGGAGACTGGGGCCAACGTCCTGACTTTC